These T cell receptor beta chains were read from a single sample in a study of metastatic and nonmetastatic thyroid tumors. Using MiXCR, TCRdb re-called clones from the PCR reads. Here the sample spans about 33,000 clones, around 17% being singletons. Sequencing used blood. The receptors shown here come from a male donor with papillary thyroid cancer or a benign thyroid nodule (not recorded which). Some clones in this sample may be carry-over from other donors' samples. Each CDR3 is given without its conserved first and last residue. The D gene is left open where the match is weak.

J	D	V	CDR3
TRBJ2-3	NA	TRBV5-1	ASSSKASTDTQY
TRBJ2-6	NA	TRBV11-2	ASSHYPSSGANVLT
TRBJ2-1	TRBD2	TRBV2	ASRSGTSGSEQF
TRBJ2-3	NA	TRBV20-1	SARDRGPTDTQY
TRBJ1-2	NA	TRBV28	ASRPPNNYGYT
TRBJ2-7	NA	TRBV20-1	SSPPEGMGYEQY
TRBJ1-2	NA	TRBV20-1	SAKEWAVRVTT
TRBJ1-2	NA	TRBV19	ASSHREGHRGYT
TRBJ2-7	TRBD2	TRBV11-2	ASSRYSAGDEQY
TRBJ1-3	TRBD1	TRBV28	ASRGQELSGNTIY
TRBJ2-7	NA	TRBV5-5	ASFAQGFEQY
TRBJ2-3	NA	TRBV5-8	ASSLARGRTADTQY
TRBJ1-2	TRBD1	TRBV30	AWSARTGKVYYGYT
TRBJ1-2	TRBD1	TRBV20-1	SAGVERGTVSNYGYT
TRBJ2-5	TRBD2	TRBV11-2	ASSLVGLAGGPGGETQY
TRBJ2-1	NA	TRBV20-1	SAIWGINNEQF
TRBJ2-7	NA	TRBV11-2	ASSLGPGLRGNEQY
TRBJ2-7	NA	TRBV30	AWTFRTRPYEQY
TRBJ2-5	NA	TRBV27	ASRPLVVETQY
TRBJ2-7	NA	TRBV20-1	SATPLGASYEQY
TRBJ1-1	NA	TRBV12-5	ASGTDYTEAF
TRBJ1-2	NA	TRBV19	ATRQTYGYT
TRBJ1-3	TRBD1	TRBV6-1	ASSDGTGSTGNTIY
TRBJ2-3	NA	TRBV6-1	ATMDRTDTQY
TRBJ2-7	TRBD1	TRBV20-1	SAVTGGLYEQY
TRBJ2-1	NA	TRBV7-2	ASSTSSQWNEQF
TRBJ1-1	NA	TRBV6-1	ASRRSRVFWTEAF
TRBJ2-7	TRBD1	TRBV11-3	AISRQGVMHDQY
TRBJ2-5	TRBD1	TRBV6-2/TRBV6-3	ASSYPQGAETQY
TRBJ1-2	NA	TRBV3-1	ASSQADSFYGYT
TRBJ2-7	NA	TRBV5-6	ASSLEDEQY
TRBJ2-4	TRBD1	TRBV27	ASSLKIGTVKNIQY
TRBJ1-5	NA	TRBV5-8	ASSFRVSNQPQH
TRBJ2-1	NA	TRBV11-2	ASRYDIYNEQF
TRBJ2-5	TRBD2	TRBV5-6	ASSLVAGGGETQY
TRBJ1-6	NA	TRBV19	ASSIDRLSPLH
TRBJ2-7	TRBD1	TRBV12-3/TRBV12-4	ASRQDREGLYEQY
TRBJ2-2	NA	TRBV4-1	ASEGIGSNTGELF
TRBJ1-6	NA	TRBV12-3/TRBV12-4	ASGREGSPLH
TRBJ1-5	NA	TRBV15	ATSRGLFQPQH
TRBJ2-7	TRBD1	TRBV4-1	ASSPGTGAYEQY
TRBJ1-2	TRBD1	TRBV19	ASSRQGLEGYT
TRBJ2-7	NA	TRBV20-1	SASKDSRAYEQY
TRBJ2-7	TRBD1	TRBV7-2	ASSQNRGSYEQY
TRBJ2-3	TRBD2	TRBV28	ASRPSGGKDTQY
TRBJ1-2	NA	TRBV15	ATSRDPGRGYT
TRBJ1-2	NA	TRBV30	AWSVFLGGGGYT
TRBJ1-1	NA	TRBV6-5	ASSYVFGPEAF
TRBJ2-7	NA	TRBV3-1	ASSLASRGEQY
TRBJ1-5	NA	TRBV19	ASSIGGVGQPQH
TRBJ2-7	TRBD2	TRBV19	ASKEAGVSEQY
TRBJ2-2	NA	TRBV4-1	ASSQDLGRPGELF
TRBJ2-6	NA	TRBV2	ASSEADGANVLT
TRBJ1-1	NA	TRBV28	ASSFLRPPEAF
TRBJ1-2	TRBD1	TRBV6-1	ASSEAFGFRDRAGYT
TRBJ2-7	TRBD1	TRBV18	ASSPQGQGLFEQY
TRBJ2-5	TRBD2	TRBV10-3	AISEGTSGSETQY
TRBJ2-4	NA	TRBV5-6	ASSPLVPHVGMVENIQY
TRBJ2-5	NA	TRBV5-6	ASSALSGLQETQY